The rows below give T cell receptor beta chains drawn from one sample of a study of blood T cell repertoires in COVID-19. TCRdb's table, derived via immunoSEQ multiplex PCR, lists solely in-frame clones and lacks some. Here the sample spans a few hundred thousand clones, 88% being singletons. The sequenced sample consisted of PBMCs or T cells enriched from blood (not recorded which). These receptors were collected from a young woman who had recovered from COVID-19. Both conserved end residues are part of each CDR3. D genes are given only for firm matches. Size is omitted from some rows. Given values are once, few, many or a class for expanded clones.

d_gene	v_gene	abundance	j_gene	CDR3nt	CDR3aa
TRBD1	TRBV10-3	few	TRBJ2-7	TGTGCCGCGGGCGGTTGGGACAGGGGTATCGACGAGCAGTACTTC	CAAGGWDRGIDEQYF
.	TRBV7-3	.	TRBJ2-2	TGTGCCAGCAGCTTATCTCTGAACACCGGGGAGCTGTTTTTT	CASSLSLNTGELFF
.	TRBV19	.	TRBJ1-4	TGTGCCAGTAGTATTCTTCACCAGGGCATGAATGAAAAACTGTTTTTT	CASSILHQGMNEKLFF
TRBD1	TRBV7-8	.	TRBJ1-6	TGTGCCAGCAGCTTCCAGACAGGGGTTTTCCCGCCCCTCCACTTT	CASSFQTGVFPPLHF
.	TRBV6-2/TRBV6-3	.	TRBJ2-1	TGTGCCAGCAGTTACCCTGAGGGCAGGGAGGAGATCAATGAGCAGTTCTTC	CASSYPEGREEINEQFF
TRBD1	TRBV5-6	.	TRBJ2-1	TGTGCCAGCAGCTACTCACCGGGACAGAGCTCCTACAATGAGCAGTTCTTC	CASSYSPGQSSYNEQFF
TRBD1	TRBV5-6	.	TRBJ1-2	TGTGCCAGCAGCTTGGATGAATATCCGGGACAGACTAACTATGGCTACACCTTC	CASSLDEYPGQTNYGYTF
TRBD2	TRBV7-9	.	TRBJ2-1	TGTGCCAGCAGCTACCTAGCGGGGGGCGTTTACAATGAGCAGTTCTTC	CASSYLAGGVYNEQFF
TRBD1	TRBV18	.	TRBJ1-5	TGTGCCAGCTCACCTGGGACAGGGCCCATGAGCAATCAGCCCCAGCATTTT	CASSPGTGPMSNQPQHF
TRBD1	TRBV7-7	.	TRBJ2-2	TGTGCTAGCAGCTTCGGACAGGGGGCTACCGGGGAGCTGTTTTTT	CASSFGQGATGELFF
TRBD1	TRBV18	.	TRBJ1-5	TGTGCCAGCTCACCTGGCCCGACAGGGGTAAACAATCAGCCCCAGCATTTT	CASSPGPTGVNNQPQHF
TRBD1	TRBV7-3	.	TRBJ1-2	TGTGCCAGCAGCCCCGGGACAGACTATGGCTACACCTTC	CASSPGTDYGYTF
.	TRBV28	.	TRBJ1-4	TGTGCCAGCAGCTCCCGGACAGCGGGGAATGAAAAACTGTTTTTT	CASSSRTAGNEKLFF
TRBD1	TRBV5-5	few	TRBJ1-2	TGTGCCAGCAGCTTGGAGACAGGGGATGGCTACACCTTC	CASSLETGDGYTF
.	TRBV19	.	TRBJ1-5	TGTGCCAGTAGTACAGGGGCCCAGCCCCAGCATTTT	CASSTGAQPQHF
TRBD2	TRBV3-1/TRBV3-2	.	TRBJ2-1	TGTGCCAGCAGCCATCTAGCGGGGGGGCTGAACGAGCAGTTCTTC	CASSHLAGGLNEQFF
TRBD1	TRBV5-5	.	TRBJ2-2	TGTGCCAGCAGCAAAGGACAGGGGCCGCTTGACGGGGAGCTGTTTTTT	CASSKGQGPLDGELFF
TRBD1	TRBV30	.	TRBJ2-3	TGTGCCTGGAGTGTAGGCCTAGGACAGGGGGAAACAGATACGCAGTATTTT	CAWSVGLGQGETDTQYF
TRBD1	TRBV27	.	TRBJ1-2	TGTGCCAGCAGTGACAGGGTAAACTATGGCTACACCTTC	CASSDRVNYGYTF
.	TRBV7-9	.	TRBJ2-1	TGTGCCAGCAGCTCGATAGAATCCTACAATGAGCAGTTCTTC	CASSSIESYNEQFF
TRBD1	TRBV19	once	TRBJ2-7	TGTGCCAGTAGTATAGACCCCAGGGGACAGGGGGCAAGGTACGAGCAGTACTTC	CASSIDPRGQGARYEQYF
.	TRBV20-1	.	TRBJ1-5	TGCAGTGCTAGTAAAAATCTGATGGCAGAAAGCAATCAGCCCCAGCATTTT	CSASKNLMAESNQPQHF
.	TRBV10-3	.	TRBJ2-4	TGTGCCATCAGTGAGTCTCAGGGCCCCAAAAACATTCAGTACTTC	CAISESQGPKNIQYF
.	TRBV30	.	TRBJ1-2	TGTGCCTGGAGTGGACAGGATAACTATGGCTACACCTTC	CAWSGQDNYGYTF
TRBD1	TRBV24-1	few	TRBJ2-7	TGTGCCACCCGGGGACAGAAGTACTACGAGCAGTACTTC	CATRGQKYYEQYF
.	TRBV5-6	once	TRBJ1-3	TGTGCCAGCAGCTTGGCATATTCGGCAGGCGGAAACACCATATATTTT	CASSLAYSAGGNTIYF
.	TRBV6-1	.	TRBJ1-2	TGTGCCAGCAGTGAAGTGGGCCGAAAGGACACCTTC	CASSEVGRKDTF
.	TRBV19	.	TRBJ1-2	TGTGCCAGTAGTATACCGGACAGTTCAGTCTATGGCTACACCTTC	CASSIPDSSVYGYTF
.	TRBV10-3	.	TRBJ1-6	TGTGCCATCAGTGAGGGACAGAATTCACCCCTCCACTTT	CAISEGQNSPLHF
.	TRBV19	.	TRBJ1-6	TGTGCCAGTAGTTCCGAGAGCTCCTATAATTCACCCCTCCACTTT	CASSSESSYNSPLHF
TRBD1	TRBV19	.	TRBJ2-1	TGTGCCAGTAGTCCCACAGGGGGCCCCTACAATGAGCAGTTCTTC	CASSPTGGPYNEQFF
.	TRBV6-6	.	TRBJ1-1	TGTGCCAGCAGTGCGACAGGCATGAACACTGAAGCTTTCTTT	CASSATGMNTEAFF
.	TRBV30	.	TRBJ1-6	TGTGCCTGGAGTGTACGAGGAGCCGGCTCCTATAATTCACCCCTCCACTTT	CAWSVRGAGSYNSPLHF
TRBD2	TRBV5-1	.	TRBJ2-2	TGCGCCAGCAGCTGGGGACTAGCGGGGTACACCGGGGAGCTGTTTTTT	CASSWGLAGYTGELFF
TRBD1	TRBV4-3	once	TRBJ2-7	TGCGCCAGCAGCCAGGGGGCGGCGGGACAGGGTATATACGAGCAGTACTTC	CASSQGAAGQGIYEQYF
TRBD1	TRBV5-1	.	TRBJ2-7	TGCGCCAGCAGCTTGTGGGACAGGGGCACTCAATACGAGCAGTACTTC	CASSLWDRGTQYEQYF
.	TRBV15	.	TRBJ2-7	TGTGCCACCAGCAGAGATGTGGATTTGGGAGACGAGCAGTACTTC	CATSRDVDLGDEQYF
TRBD1	TRBV9	.	TRBJ1-6	TGTGCCAGCAGCCAAAATCAGGGGGGTTCCTATAATTCACCCCTCCACTTT	CASSQNQGGSYNSPLHF